The next 25 T cell receptor beta chains were all read from a single sample in a study of T cell responses to AZD1222 COVID-19 vaccine. The assay was immunoSEQ multiplex PCR, and TCRdb's table has in-frame clones only and misses some. The data show tens of thousands of clones, with around 85% seen just once and 9.5% to 13% held by the top ten. Sequenced here: peripheral blood, sampled 28 days after the second AZD1222 dose. Receptors originate from an adult who received the AZD1222 COVID-19 vaccine.

The chain carries TRBV9 and TRBJ1-1, with a weak D call TRBD1 (5 bases). From germline, CDR1 is SGDLS and CDR2 YYNGEE. V lost 7 bases and J lost 8, with 15 bases in between. The CDR3 runs 12 residues. CDR3 loop: CASSGAKTEAFF. Here the CDR3 DNA reads TGTGCCAGCTCCGGGGCAAAGACGGAAGCTTTCTTT.

J is TRBJ2-3 and V is TRBV9, with D perhaps TRBD2 (6 bases). V lost 2 bases, J lost 0 bases, and 7 bases lay in between. Looked up from germline, CDR1 is SGDLS and CDR2 is YYNGEE. The length of the CDR3 is 14 residues. In nucleotides, the CDR3 is TGTGCCAGCAGCGTGGGAGGAAGCACAGATACGCAGTATTTT. This codes for CASSVGGSTDTQYF. Using reference TRBV9 and TRBJ2-3 for the parts outside the CDR3, the full variable domain is DSGVTQTPKHLITATGQRVTLRCSPRSGDLSVYWYQQSLDQGLQFLIQYYNGEERAKGNILERFSAQQFPDLHSELNLSSLELGDSALYFCASSVGGSTDTQYFGPGTRLTVL.

J is TRBJ2-1 and V is TRBV9; the match to TRBD2 covers 12 bases. The ends lost 0 bases at V and 4 bases at J; junction bases unmatched: 14. Germline-derived CDR1 and CDR2 are SGDLS and YYNGEE. This CDR3 is built from 20 residues. The CDR3 DNA sequence: TGTGCCAGCAGCGTAGGTGTACTAGCGGGGGGCCCAACGCCTTACAATGAGCAGTTCTTC. Translation: CASSVGVLAGGPTPYNEQFF. Full variable domain (missing parts from reference TRBV9 and TRBJ2-1): DSGVTQTPKHLITATGQRVTLRCSPRSGDLSVYWYQQSLDQGLQFLIQYYNGEERAKGNILERFSAQQFPDLHSELNLSSLELGDSALYFCASSVGVLAGGPTPYNEQFFGPGTRLTVL.

This sequence joins TRBV29-1 and TRBJ1-1, with TRBD1 as a possible D gene (5 bases). The V end was cut by 7 bases, the J end by 10 bases, with 19 bases between. Germline assignment: CDR1 SQVTM and CDR2 ANQGSEA. The CDR3 runs 12 residues. The CDR3 is CSAGTSLAVAFF. Written as DNA, the CDR3 is TGCAGCGCCGGGACGTCCTTGGCCGTAGCTTTCTTT. The whole variable domain, remainder taken from reference TRBV29-1 and TRBJ1-1, is SAVISQKPSRDICQRGTSLTIQCQVDSQVTMMFWYRQQPGQSLTLIATANQGSEATYESGFVIDKFPISRPNLTFSTLTVSNMSPEDSSIYLCSAGTSLAVAFFGQGTRLTVV.

The genes are TRBV9 and TRBJ1-1; 7 bases agree with TRBD1. The CDR3 covers 15 residues. J lost 7 bases, V lost 0 bases, and 9 bases had no gene match. Germline CDR1 reads SGDLS; CDR2 reads YYNGEE. CDR3 amino acids: CASSVGMSWDSEAFF. The CDR3 DNA is TGTGCCAGCAGCGTAGGAATGAGTTGGGACAGTGAAGCTTTCTTT.

The chain links TRBV7-2 to TRBJ2-3; 7 bases agree with TRBD1. The J segment lost 2 bases and the V segment lost 7 bases, leaving 6 bases of the junction unmatched. The CDR3 is made up of 14 amino acids. CDR1 and CDR2 (germline): SGHTA, FQGNSA. This chain's CDR3 is CASKRDRLTDTQYF. The CDR3 DNA reads as TGTGCCAGCAAGAGGGACAGACTCACAGATACGCAGTATTTT.

This chain joins TRBV6-2 or TRBV6-3 and TRBJ1-2, with no clear D. V was clipped by 2 bases and J by 1 base, with 8 bases between them. Germline lookup yields CDR1 MNHEY and CDR2 SVGEGT. The CDR3 length is 14 residues. The CDR3 coding sequence is TGTGCCAGCAGTTACGTGACCCATAACTATGGCTACACCTTC. Amino acid sequence: CASSYVTHNYGYTF.

This clone came up a few times. This sample also contains other DNA sequences that code for the same CDR3. The rearrangement uses TRBV6-5 and TRBJ1-5; unclear D gene. The V end was cut by 2 bases, the J end by 0 bases, with 2 bases between. CDR1 and CDR2 (germline): MNHEY, SVGAGI. The CDR3 runs to 13 residues. The DNA of the CDR3 is TGTGCCAGCAGTTACAATAGCAATCAGCCCCAGCATTTT. It yields the protein CASSYNSNQPQHF.

This clone was observed a few times. The chain links TRBV6-4 to TRBJ1-4, with D perhaps matching TRBD1 (5 bases). Trimming removed 6 bases at V and 8 bases at J, with 10 bases between. This CDR3 is 12 amino acids long. Germline V gene data show CDR1 as MRHNA and CDR2 as SNTAGT. The CDR3 reads CASRAGGEKLFF. The CDR3, as DNA: TGTGCCAGCAGGGCCGGGGGAGAAAAACTGTTTTTT.

The V and J genes are TRBV12-5 and TRBJ1-5, with unresolved D. Trimming stripped 0 bases from V and 6 bases from J, with 15 bases between. This CDR3 has 16 amino acids. The germline V gene encodes CDR1 LGHNT and CDR2 FRNRAP. The CDR3 is CASGLVVTRRAQPQHF. The CDR3 bases are TGTGCTAGTGGTTTGGTGGTTACCCGAAGGGCTCAGCCCCAGCATTTT. The variable domain in full, completed from reference TRBV12-5 and TRBJ1-5, reads DARVTQTPRHKVTEMGQEVTMRCQPILGHNTVFWYRQTMMQGLELLAYFRNRAPLDDSGMPKDRFSAEMPDATLATLKIQPSEPRDSAVYFCASGLVVTRRAQPQHFGDGTRLSIL.

The rearrangement joins TRBV9 to TRBJ1-2; D remains unclear. CDR3 length: 15 amino acids. Looked up from germline, CDR1 is SGDLS and CDR2 is YYNGEE. V was pared by 0 bases and J by 4 bases, with 13 bases between. The CDR3 DNA reads TGTGCCAGCAGCGTAGGATATAATTGGGTCTATGGCTACACCTTC. Amino acids: CASSVGYNWVYGYTF.

The V and J genes are TRBV12-3 or TRBV12-4 and TRBJ2-7; a weak D match, TRBD1 (5 bases). V dropped 7 bases and J dropped 2 bases, with 12 bases sitting between them. This CDR3 region has 13 residues. The CDR3 loop reads CASNHDRAYEQYF. The CDR3 DNA follows: TGTGCCAGCAACCACGACAGAGCCTACGAGCAGTACTTC.

The V call is TRBV6-2 or TRBV6-3, the J call TRBJ2-3, with unresolved D. Trimming shortened V by 0 bases and J by 8 bases, and 9 bases separated the two germline ends. This CDR3 is built from 13 residues. CDR1 and CDR2 from the germline V gene are MNHEY and SVGEGT. CDR3 bases: TGTGCCAGCAGTTACTCGATCCCGGGTACGCAGTATTTT. Its translation is CASSYSIPGTQYF.

The CDR3 DNA follows: TGTGCCAGCAGCATACGGGACCCCCCAGATACGCAGTATTTT. This codes for CASSIRDPPDTQYF. This sequence joins TRBV7-2 and TRBJ2-3; D assignment may be TRBD1 or TRBD2 (5 bases each). Deletions cut 5 bases from V and 4 bases from J, with 13 bases between. The V gene's germline CDR1 is SGHTA and CDR2 FQGNSA. The CDR3 runs to 14 residues.

J is TRBJ1-6 and V is TRBV13; D perhaps matches TRBD1 (5 bases). CDR3 size: 16 residues. Trimming took 3 bases from V and 7 from J, leaving 16 bases between them. CDR1 PRHDT and CDR2 FYEKMQ come from the germline V gene (reference sequence). This CDR3 is CASSFPRGGGNSPLHF. The CDR3 DNA reads as TGTGCCAGCAGCTTTCCTAGGGGCGGGGGGAATTCACCCCTCCACTTT. The full variable domain, with the rest looked up from reference TRBV13 and TRBJ1-6, is AAGVIQSPRHLIKEKRETATLKCYPIPRHDTVYWYQQGPGQDPQFLISFYEKMQSDKGSIPDRFSAQQFSDYHSELNMSSLELGDSALYFCASSFPRGGGNSPLHFGNGTRLTVT.

In regard to this clone: One end of the junction does not line up with germline, which may come from a read error. This chain links TRBV9 with TRBJ2-3; either TRBD1 or TRBD2 may supply D (5 bases each). The CDR3 spans 13 residues. Germline CDR1 is SGDLS and CDR2 is YYNGEE. The CDR3 here is CASRGDGTYTQYF. The CDR3 DNA reads TGTGCCAGCAGAGGGGACGGCACATATACGCAGTATTTT.

The rearrangement links TRBV4-1 to TRBJ1-5; TRBD1 is a possible D gene (6 bases). CDR3 length equals 16 residues. Germline CDR1 is MGHRA and CDR2 is YSYEKL. V gave up 0 bases and J gave up 6 bases, with 15 bases separating them. The CDR3 DNA reads TGCGCCAGCAGCCAAGATTCCTTGGGGGGGGCTCAGCCCCAGCATTTT. This sequence encodes CASSQDSLGGAQPQHF.

The chain uses TRBV28 and TRBJ1-6; weak D call: TRBD1 (5 bases). The CDR3 runs 14 residues. V was trimmed by 6 bases and J by 7 bases, leaving 13 bases between them. The germline V gene encodes CDR1 MDHEN and CDR2 SYDVKM. The CDR3 DNA is TGTGCCAGCAGCATGGGACCGCGAAATTCACCCCTCCACTTT. It translates to CASSMGPRNSPLHF.

The gene calls are TRBV11-3 and TRBJ2-7; D may be TRBD1 (5 bases). CDR1 and CDR2 (germline): SGHNT, YENEEA. CDR3 size: 16 residues. Between the trimmed V and J ends, which lost 0 bases and 5 bases, there was a span of 17 bases. The CDR3 here is CASSLEGSGHDDEQYF. CDR3 nucleotide sequence: TGTGCCAGCAGCTTAGAAGGTTCAGGGCATGATGACGAGCAGTACTTC.

The rearrangement links TRBV7-9 to TRBJ2-3, with D possibly TRBD1 on 6 matching bases. In germline, CDR1 is SEHNR, CDR2 FQNEAQ (reference sequence). Trimming shortened V by 3 bases and J by 0 bases, and 16 bases separated the two germline ends. The CDR3 extends over 17 amino acids. CDR3 loop: CASSFPPGAPSTDTQYF. In nucleotides, the CDR3 is TGTGCCAGCAGCTTTCCCCCAGGGGCACCTAGCACAGATACGCAGTATTTT.

V usage is TRBV2 and J usage is TRBJ2-4; 9 bases align to TRBD1. The V segment lost 6 bases and the J segment 4 bases; nucleotides outside the gene matches: 7. There are 15 residues in the CDR3. CDR1 SNHLY and CDR2 FYNNEI come from the germline V gene. The CDR3 DNA is TGTGCCAGCAGGGCCGGGACAGGGCCTAAAAACATTCAGTACTTC. It specifies CASRAGTGPKNIQYF.

The rearrangement joins TRBV29-1 to TRBJ2-7; TRBD2 matches at 8 bases. The CDR3 totals 13 residues. The V gene's germline CDR1 is SQVTM and CDR2 ANQGSEA. After removal of 4 bases from V and 4 bases from J, the junction contained 6 bases not matched to a gene. CDR3 DNA sequence: TGCAGCGTTGTAGCGGGGTTACCTTACGAGCAGTACTTC. Translated, it gives CSVVAGLPYEQYF.

This chain uses TRBV3-1 (or the pseudogene TRBV3-2) with TRBJ1-5; 8 bases align to TRBD1. CDR1 is LGHDT and CDR2 is YNNKEL in the germline V gene (reference sequence). With V trimmed by 3 bases and J by 7 bases, 8 bases remained unmatched. The CDR3 contains 15 residues. This CDR3 is CASSQKTGANQPQHF. The CDR3 bases are TGTGCCAGCAGCCAGAAGACAGGGGCGAACCAGCCCCAGCATTTT.

The V call is TRBV3-1 (or the pseudogene TRBV3-2), the J call TRBJ2-3; TRBD2 matches at 9 bases. CDR3 length: 15 residues. Germline V CDR1 and CDR2: LGHDT, YNNKEL (reference sequence). Trimming at V came to 6 bases and at J to 9 bases, leaving 13 bases not matched to a gene. In DNA, the CDR3 is TGTGCCAGCAGTACTCCGGGACTAGCTCCGAGGACGCAGTATTTT. Encoded protein: CASSTPGLAPRTQYF.

This clone was picked up a small number of times. The chain employs TRBV2 and TRBJ1-2, with D unclear. This CDR3 spans 14 amino acids. The V end was cut by 4 bases, the J end by 2 bases, with 11 bases between. From germline, CDR1 is SNHLY and CDR2 FYNNEI. CDR3 amino acids: CASSVQTRNYGYTF. In DNA form, the CDR3 reads TGTGCCAGCAGTGTCCAGACAAGGAACTATGGCTACACCTTC. Complete variable domain (other parts from reference TRBV2 and TRBJ1-2): EPEVTQTPSHQVTQMGQEVILRCVPISNHLYFYWYRQILGQKVEFLVSFYNNEISEKSEIFDDQFSVERPDGSNFTLKIRSTKLEDSAMYFCASSVQTRNYGYTFGSGTRLTVV.